A selection of T cell receptor beta chains follows, all from one sample in a study of control samples from healthy donors and cancer patients. The data were produced by immunoSEQ multiplex PCR, yet TCRdb's version contains in-frame clones alone and is incomplete. The table has around 110,000 clones, approximately 90% seen once. The sample taken for sequencing was blood. These receptor sequences come from a woman in her seventies in good health. The CDR3 runs from the conserved cysteine through the conserved F or W. A D gene is named only where the DNA matches it firmly. The size entry is marked missing in some rows and otherwise reads once, few, many or a size class.

d_call	cdr3_length	clone_size	v_call	j_call	cdr3_nt	cdr3_aa
.	13	.	TRBV19	TRBJ1-2	TGTGCCAGTAGTATCCCAGGGACCTATGGCTACACCTTC	CASSIPGTYGYTF
.	15	.	TRBV12-5	TRBJ2-7	TGTGCTAGTGGTTTGGCCACGGGGGCCTCCTACGAGCAGTACTTC	CASGLATGASYEQYF
TRBD2	16	.	TRBV19	TRBJ2-7	TGTGCCAGTAGTACATCCAGGTCCGGGGGGGTCTACGAGCAGTACTTC	CASSTSRSGGVYEQYF
.	14	.	TRBV20-1	TRBJ1-1	TGCAGTGCTAGTCGTGGGGGCCCGAACACTGAAGCTTTCTTT	CSASRGGPNTEAFF
TRBD2	14	.	TRBV14	TRBJ2-2	TGTGCCAGCAGCCCCTGGCGGGACTACGGGGAGCTGTTTTTT	CASSPWRDYGELFF
.	10	.	TRBV20-1	TRBJ2-3	TGCAGTGCTTGGGGTAGGGGTCCGTATTTT	CSAWGRGPYF
.	21	.	TRBV5-1	TRBJ2-5	TGCGCCAGCAGCTGCGAGGGTTGCGGGGCGAAAAGGGGAGAAGGCCAAGAGACCCAGTACTTC	CASSCEGCGAKRGEGQETQYF
.	15	.	TRBV7-2	TRBJ2-5	TGTGCCAGCAGCTCCAACCAAGCCCTCCTCGAGACCCAGTACTTC	CASSSNQALLETQYF
TRBD1	14	.	TRBV5-1	TRBJ1-1	TGCGCCAGCAGCTTGGACACAGGGGGCACTGAAGCTTTCTTT	CASSLDTGGTEAFF
.	11	.	TRBV11-3	TRBJ1-1	TGTGCCAGCAGTAATGGGAAGGAAGCTTTCTTT	CASSNGKEAFF
.	15	.	TRBV10-3	TRBJ2-7	TGTGCCATCAGTGGGGGGCAGGGTAATACCTACGAGCAGTACTTC	CAISGGQGNTYEQYF
.	14	.	TRBV27	TRBJ1-2	TGTGCCAGCAGTTCCAGGATAGGGAGCTATGGCTACACCTTC	CASSSRIGSYGYTF
TRBD1	15	.	TRBV5-1	TRBJ2-5	TGCGCCAGCAGCTTGGGGGACAGGGGGCCGGAGACCCAGTACTTC	CASSLGDRGPETQYF
.	13	.	TRBV7-2	TRBJ2-3	TGTGCCAGCAGTAACGGTCAGTCGGATACGCAGTATTTT	CASSNGQSDTQYF
.	13	.	TRBV27	TRBJ1-2	TGTGCCAGCAGTTTAGACGGAAACTATGGCTACACCTTC	CASSLDGNYGYTF
TRBD1	13	.	TRBV7-2	TRBJ1-2	TGTGCCAGCAGCCGGGACAGTAACTATGGCTACACCTTC	CASSRDSNYGYTF
.	12	.	TRBV7-9	TRBJ2-7	TGTGCCAGCAGTCCTAGGGGTTACGAGCAGTACTTC	CASSPRGYEQYF
TRBD2	15	.	TRBV19	TRBJ2-7	TGTGCCAGTAGTATATCTGCCGGGGGGACCTACGAGCAGTACTTC	CASSISAGGTYEQYF
.	14	.	TRBV6-1	TRBJ1-1	TGTGCCAGCAGTGATGGCAGGGTGAACACTGAAGCTTTCTTT	CASSDGRVNTEAFF
TRBD1	14	.	TRBV9	TRBJ2-3	TGTGCCGTCCACAGGGGGTTGGGCACAGATACGCAGTATTTT	CAVHRGLGTDTQYF
TRBD1	14	once	TRBV19	TRBJ2-7	TGTGCCAGTAGAATCCGGGACAGTATCTACGAGCAGTACTTC	CASRIRDSIYEQYF
.	15	.	TRBV13	TRBJ1-2	TGTGCCAGCAGCTTAGCGGAGGGGACCGACTATGGCTACACCTTC	CASSLAEGTDYGYTF
.	13	.	TRBV9	TRBJ2-5	TGTGCCAGCAGCGTATCCGGGGGAGAGACCCAGTACTTC	CASSVSGGETQYF
.	13	.	TRBV3-1/TRBV3-2	TRBJ1-1	TGTGCCAGCAGCCAGGTACCAGGGTTTGAAGCTTTCTTT	CASSQVPGFEAFF
.	12	.	TRBV2	TRBJ2-3	TGTGCCAGCAGGCTCGGGGGTAATACGCAGTATTTT	CASRLGGNTQYF
.	15	.	TRBV27	TRBJ1-4	TGTGCCAGCAGTTTAGGGCCGGGATCTAATGAAAAACTGTTTTTT	CASSLGPGSNEKLFF
TRBD1	15	.	TRBV7-2	TRBJ1-1	TGTGCCAGCAGCTTCGACAGGGGTGGCGTCACTGAAGCTTTCTTT	CASSFDRGGVTEAFF
TRBD2	16	.	TRBV24-1	TRBJ2-3	TGTGCCACCAGTGAGTCGAGTAGCGGGGACACAGATACGCAGTATTTT	CATSESSSGDTDTQYF
.	16	.	TRBV10-3	TRBJ1-2	TGTGCCATCAGTGAGGGTGGTCAGGAATCGTTGGGTGGCTACACCTTC	CAISEGGQESLGGYTF
.	14	.	TRBV5-1	TRBJ2-3	TGCGCCAGCAGCTTGAAGGGCAGCACAGATACGCAGTATTTT	CASSLKGSTDTQYF
.	13	.	TRBV7-8	TRBJ2-7	TGTGCCAGCAATCCCGGTGAGACCTACGAGCAGTACTTC	CASNPGETYEQYF
.	13	.	TRBV12-3/TRBV12-4	TRBJ2-2	TGTGCCAGCAGTAGGGGGGAGTCCGGGGAGCTGTTTTTT	CASSRGESGELFF
.	12	.	TRBV5-1	TRBJ2-7	TGCGCCAGCAGCGTCCAAATGGGTGAGCAGTACTTC	CASSVQMGEQYF
.	14	.	TRBV2	TRBJ1-6	TGTGCCAGCAGTGAAGCGCCGGGTTATTCACCCCTCCACTTT	CASSEAPGYSPLHF
TRBD1	13	.	TRBV7-3	TRBJ1-1	TGTGCCAGCAGCTCAAGGGACAGGCCGCCGTCTTTCTTT	CASSSRDRPPSFF
TRBD1	16	.	TRBV27	TRBJ1-5	TGTGCCAGCAGTTGGACAGGGGGCTTTAGCAATCAGCCCCAGCATTTT	CASSWTGGFSNQPQHF
.	17	.	TRBV7-9	TRBJ1-4	TGTGCCAGCAGCTTAGGAGGCAGGGAAGCAACTAATGAAAAACTGTTTTTT	CASSLGGREATNEKLFF
.	15	.	TRBV7-2	TRBJ2-1	TGTGCCAGCAGCCTGGGACTTTGGGTGTCCAATGAGCAGTTCTTC	CASSLGLWVSNEQFF
TRBD1	15	.	TRBV6-5	TRBJ2-7	TGTGCCAGCAGTCCGCGACAGGGACGTCTAAGTGCCCCTTACTTC	CASSPRQGRLSAPYF
.	13	.	TRBV19	TRBJ2-6	TGTGCCAGTAAGATCAGCGGGGCCAACGTCCTGACTTTC	CASKISGANVLTF
.	13	few	TRBV12-3/TRBV12-4	TRBJ1-2	TGTGCCAGCAGTTTAACTGCTAACTATGGCTACACCTTC	CASSLTANYGYTF
TRBD1	15	.	TRBV20-1	TRBJ1-1	TGCAGTGCTAGTCCCCTGGGGACAGGGCGCACTGAAGCTTTCTTT	CSASPLGTGRTEAFF
TRBD1	15	.	TRBV12-5	TRBJ2-5	TGTGCTAGTGGTATTGTGACAGGGGGCCTTGGGACCCAGTACTTC	CASGIVTGGLGTQYF
.	16	few	TRBV4-2	TRBJ2-3	TGTGCCAGCAGCCAAGTAGGTGGGGGGAGCACAGATACGCAGTATTTT	CASSQVGGGSTDTQYF
.	15	.	TRBV7-2	TRBJ2-3	TGTGCCAGCAGCGTTCGTGGGGCTAGCACAGATACGCAGTATTTT	CASSVRGASTDTQYF
TRBD1	14	.	TRBV11-2	TRBJ1-1	TGTGCCAGCAGCTTAATGGGACAGGGAGCTGAAGCTTTCTTT	CASSLMGQGAEAFF
.	12	.	TRBV7-9	TRBJ2-1	TGTGCCAGCAGCCCGTCCGACAATGAGCAGTTCTTC	CASSPSDNEQFF
.	13	.	TRBV7-3	TRBJ1-3	TGTGCCAGCAGCTACGCGTACGGAAACACCATATATTTT	CASSYAYGNTIYF
TRBD2	15	.	TRBV10-2	TRBJ2-5	TGCGCCAGCAGGGTAGCGGGGGCGTACCAAGAGACCCAGTACTTC	CASRVAGAYQETQYF
.	15	.	TRBV4-3	TRBJ2-2	TGCGCCAGCAGCCAAGAGGGGGATCGCACCGGGGAGCTGTTTTTT	CASSQEGDRTGELFF
.	15	.	TRBV5-1	TRBJ1-2	TGCGCCAGCAGCTTGGGTAGGGAATCGTCCTATGGCTACACCTTC	CASSLGRESSYGYTF
TRBD2	16	.	TRBV5-1	TRBJ2-5	TGCGCCAGCAGCTTGGGTCGCGGGGGGGGACGAGAGACCCAGTACTTC	CASSLGRGGGRETQYF
.	13	.	TRBV7-3	TRBJ1-1	TGTACCAGCAGCATCAGACAGAACACTGAAGCTTTCTTT	CTSSIRQNTEAFF
TRBD2	15	.	TRBV6-5	TRBJ2-5	TGTGCCAGCAGTTACTCGGGGACTAGGGGAGAGACCCAGTACTTC	CASSYSGTRGETQYF